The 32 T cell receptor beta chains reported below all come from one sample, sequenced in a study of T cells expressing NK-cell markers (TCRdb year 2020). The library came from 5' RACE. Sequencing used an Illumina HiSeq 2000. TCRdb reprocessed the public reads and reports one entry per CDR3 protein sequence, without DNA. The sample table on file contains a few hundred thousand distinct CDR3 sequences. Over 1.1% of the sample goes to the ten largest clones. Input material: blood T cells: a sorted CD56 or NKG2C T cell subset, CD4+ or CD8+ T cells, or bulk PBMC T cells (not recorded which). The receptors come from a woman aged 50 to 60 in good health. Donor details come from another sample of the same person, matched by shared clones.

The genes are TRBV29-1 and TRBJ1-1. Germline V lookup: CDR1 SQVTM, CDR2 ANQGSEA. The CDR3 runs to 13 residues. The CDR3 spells CSARVESNTEAFF.

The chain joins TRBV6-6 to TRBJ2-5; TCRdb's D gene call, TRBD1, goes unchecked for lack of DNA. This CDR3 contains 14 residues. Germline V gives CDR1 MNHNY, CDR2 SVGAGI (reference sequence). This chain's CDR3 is CASTLGQSGETQYF.

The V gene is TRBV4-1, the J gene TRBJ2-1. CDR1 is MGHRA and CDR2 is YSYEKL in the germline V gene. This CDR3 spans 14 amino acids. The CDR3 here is CASSLMSSYNEQFF.

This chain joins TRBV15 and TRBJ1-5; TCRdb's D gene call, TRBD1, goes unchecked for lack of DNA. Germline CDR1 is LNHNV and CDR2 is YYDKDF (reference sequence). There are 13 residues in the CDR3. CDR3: CATRAGGLQPQHF.

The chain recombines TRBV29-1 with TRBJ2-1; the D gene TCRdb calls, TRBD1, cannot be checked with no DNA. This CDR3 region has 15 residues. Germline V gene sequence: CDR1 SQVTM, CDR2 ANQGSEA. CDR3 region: CSVEFVQGATNEQFF.

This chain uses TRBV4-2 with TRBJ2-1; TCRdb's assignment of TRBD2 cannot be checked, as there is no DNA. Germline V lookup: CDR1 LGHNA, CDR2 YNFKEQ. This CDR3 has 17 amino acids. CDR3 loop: CASSPGSRLAGEDEQFF.

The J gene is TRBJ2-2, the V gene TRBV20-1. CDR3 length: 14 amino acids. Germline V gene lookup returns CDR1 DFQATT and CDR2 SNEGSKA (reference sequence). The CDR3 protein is CSARGSLWGGELFF.

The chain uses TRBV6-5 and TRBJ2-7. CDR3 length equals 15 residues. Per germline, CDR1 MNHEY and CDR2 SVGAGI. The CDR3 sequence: CASSRTALGSYEQYF.

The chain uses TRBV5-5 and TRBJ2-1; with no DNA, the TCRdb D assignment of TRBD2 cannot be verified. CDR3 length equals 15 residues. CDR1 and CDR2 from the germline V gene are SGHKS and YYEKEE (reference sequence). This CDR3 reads CASRVAGGLYNEQFF.

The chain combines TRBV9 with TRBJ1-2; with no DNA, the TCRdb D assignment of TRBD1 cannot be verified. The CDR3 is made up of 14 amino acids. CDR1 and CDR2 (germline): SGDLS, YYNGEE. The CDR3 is CASSVGQGSGGYTF. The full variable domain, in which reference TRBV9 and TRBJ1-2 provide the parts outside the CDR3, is DSGVTQTPKHLITATGQRVTLRCSPRSGDLSVYWYQQSLDQGLQFLIQYYNGEERAKGNILERFSAQQFPDLHSELNLSSLELGDSALYFCASSVGQGSGGYTFGSGTRLTVV.

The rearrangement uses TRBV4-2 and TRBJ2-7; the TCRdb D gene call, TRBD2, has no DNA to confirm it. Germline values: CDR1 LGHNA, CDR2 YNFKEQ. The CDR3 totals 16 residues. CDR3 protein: CASSQPLLAGRYEQYF.

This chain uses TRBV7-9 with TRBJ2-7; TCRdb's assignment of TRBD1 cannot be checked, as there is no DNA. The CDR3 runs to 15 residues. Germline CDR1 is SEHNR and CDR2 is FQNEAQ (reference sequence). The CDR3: CASSQGGREDREQYF.

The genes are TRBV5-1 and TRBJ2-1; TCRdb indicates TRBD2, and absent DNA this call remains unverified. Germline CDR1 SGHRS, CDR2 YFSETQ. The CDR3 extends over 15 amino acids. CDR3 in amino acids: CASSTGLTNHNEQFF.

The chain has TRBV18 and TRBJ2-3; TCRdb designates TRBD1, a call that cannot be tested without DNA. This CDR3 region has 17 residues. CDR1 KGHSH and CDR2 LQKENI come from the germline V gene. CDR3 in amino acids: CASSSKTGTTSTDTQYF.

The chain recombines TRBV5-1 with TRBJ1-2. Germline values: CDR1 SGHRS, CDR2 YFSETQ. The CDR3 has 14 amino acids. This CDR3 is CASSPRVDNYGYTF.

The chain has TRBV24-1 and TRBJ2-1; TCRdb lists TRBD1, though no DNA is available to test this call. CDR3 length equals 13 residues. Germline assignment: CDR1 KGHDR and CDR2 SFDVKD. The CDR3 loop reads CATSEGRLGEQFF.

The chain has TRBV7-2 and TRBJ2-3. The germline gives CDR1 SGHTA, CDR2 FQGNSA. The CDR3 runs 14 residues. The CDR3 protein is CASVRSWGTDTQYF. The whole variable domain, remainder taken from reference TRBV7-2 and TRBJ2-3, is GAGVSQSPSNKVTEKGKDVELRCDPISGHTALYWYRQSLGQGLEFLIYFQGNSAPDKSGLPSDRFSAERTGGSVSTLTIQRTQQEDSAVYLCASVRSWGTDTQYFGPGTRLTVL.

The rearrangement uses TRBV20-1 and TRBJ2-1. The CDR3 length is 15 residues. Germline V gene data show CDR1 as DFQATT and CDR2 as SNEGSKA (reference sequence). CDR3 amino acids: CSARDPLAGYNEQFF.

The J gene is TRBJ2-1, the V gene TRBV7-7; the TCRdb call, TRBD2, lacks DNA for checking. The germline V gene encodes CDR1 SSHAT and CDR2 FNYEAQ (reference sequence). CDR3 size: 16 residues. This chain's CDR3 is CASSRRTSGHLDEQFF.

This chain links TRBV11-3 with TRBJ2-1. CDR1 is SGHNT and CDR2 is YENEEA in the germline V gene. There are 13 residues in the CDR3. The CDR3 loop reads CASSLAGYDEQFF.

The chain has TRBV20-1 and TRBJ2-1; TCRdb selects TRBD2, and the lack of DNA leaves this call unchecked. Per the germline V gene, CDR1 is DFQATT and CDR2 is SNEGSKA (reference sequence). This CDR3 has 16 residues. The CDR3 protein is CSASLPGGVAGVEQFF.

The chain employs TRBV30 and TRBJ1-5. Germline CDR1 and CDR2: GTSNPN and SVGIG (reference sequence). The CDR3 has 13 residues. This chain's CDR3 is CAWSVSSNQPQHF.

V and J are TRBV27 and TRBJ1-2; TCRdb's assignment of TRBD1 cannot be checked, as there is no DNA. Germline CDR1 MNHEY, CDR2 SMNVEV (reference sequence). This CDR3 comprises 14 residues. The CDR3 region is CASSFHRGSYGYTF.

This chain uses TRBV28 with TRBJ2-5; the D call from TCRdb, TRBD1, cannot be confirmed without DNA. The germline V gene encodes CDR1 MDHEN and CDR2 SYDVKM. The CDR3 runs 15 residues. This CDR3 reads CASTLGGSLRKTQYF.

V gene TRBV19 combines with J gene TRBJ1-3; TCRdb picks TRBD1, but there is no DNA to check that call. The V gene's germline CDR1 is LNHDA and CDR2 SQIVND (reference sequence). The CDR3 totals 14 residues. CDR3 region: CARLRRGGRNTIYF.

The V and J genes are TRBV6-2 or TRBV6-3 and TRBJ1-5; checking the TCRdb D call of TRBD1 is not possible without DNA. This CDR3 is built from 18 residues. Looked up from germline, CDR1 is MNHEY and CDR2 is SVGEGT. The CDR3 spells CASSYSTGKHYSNQPQHF.

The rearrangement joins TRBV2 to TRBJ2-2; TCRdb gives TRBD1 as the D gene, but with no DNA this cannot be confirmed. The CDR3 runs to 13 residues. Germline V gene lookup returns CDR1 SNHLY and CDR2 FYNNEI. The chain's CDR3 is CASLPGVPGELFF.

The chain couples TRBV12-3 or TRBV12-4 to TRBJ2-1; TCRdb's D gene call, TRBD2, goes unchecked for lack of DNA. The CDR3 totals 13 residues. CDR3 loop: CATSPEFFNEQFF.

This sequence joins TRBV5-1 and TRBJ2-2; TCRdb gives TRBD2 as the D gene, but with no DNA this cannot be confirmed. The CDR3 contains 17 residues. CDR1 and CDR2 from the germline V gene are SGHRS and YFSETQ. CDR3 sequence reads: CASSGIAGGPGAGELFF.

The CDR3 region is CASSVGGQFPPEQYF. This sequence joins TRBV9 and TRBJ2-7; TCRdb's D gene call, TRBD1, goes unchecked for lack of DNA. Germline V lookup: CDR1 SGDLS, CDR2 YYNGEE. This CDR3 is 15 amino acids long. The variable domain in full, with the rest retrieved from reference TRBV9 and TRBJ2-7, is DSGVTQTPKHLITATGQRVTLRCSPRSGDLSVYWYQQSLDQGLQFLIQYYNGEERAKGNILERFSAQQFPDLHSELNLSSLELGDSALYFCASSVGGQFPPEQYFGPGTRLTVT.

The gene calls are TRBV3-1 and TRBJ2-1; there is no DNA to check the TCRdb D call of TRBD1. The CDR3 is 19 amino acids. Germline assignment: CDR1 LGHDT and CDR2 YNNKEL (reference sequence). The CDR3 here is CASSHRGQGARGSYNEQFF.

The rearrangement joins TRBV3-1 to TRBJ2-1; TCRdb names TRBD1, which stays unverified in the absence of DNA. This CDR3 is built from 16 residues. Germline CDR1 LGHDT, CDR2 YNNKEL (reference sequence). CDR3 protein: CASSQDSPSLNNEQFF.